Listed here are 12 T cell receptor beta chains from one sample, sequenced in a study of CD8 T cells in ankylosing spondylitis. TCRdb analysed the 5' RACE reads with MiXCR anew, one entry per CDR3 protein. The sample shows approximately 540,000 distinct CDR3 sequences, roughly an eighth of them seen only once. No antigen is known for these receptors. Study observations and caveats: Seemingly distinctive of ankylosing spondylitis blood was a TCR beta motif formed by eight highly homologous variants.

Sequencing was carried out using blood, either unsorted or a sorted T cell fraction (not recorded which). The receptors originated from a male donor with ankylosing spondylitis.

The chain carries TRBV6-5 and TRBJ2-1; D gene uncertain. CDR1 is MNHEY and CDR2 is SVGAGI in the germline V gene. V was cut by 2 bases and J by 8 bases, with 10 bases left in between. This CDR3 is built from 13 residues. CDR3 nucleotide sequence: TGTGCCAGCAGTTACGGGGATGCAGATGAGCAGTTCTTC. Translated, it gives CASSYGDADEQFF.

A few counts support this clonotype. The rearrangement uses TRBV20-1 and TRBJ1-2; D possibly corresponds to TRBD1 (6 bases). The CDR3 runs to 10 residues. Germline V gene data show CDR1 as DFQATT and CDR2 as SNEGSKA (reference sequence). Written as DNA, the CDR3 is TGCGTAGGGGGGTCCTATGGCTACACCTTC. Translated: CVGGSYGYTF.

This clonotype was counted a few times. The chain uses TRBV11-1 and TRBJ2-6; D is possibly TRBD1 or TRBD2 (5 bases each). V gave up 4 bases and J gave up 1 base, with 17 bases separating them. Germline lookup yields CDR1 SGHAT and CDR2 FQDESV (reference sequence). This CDR3 contains 18 residues. The CDR3 loop is CASSSHRGPNSGANVLTF. DNA of the CDR3: TGTGCCAGCAGCTCCCACCGGGGACCCAATTCTGGGGCCAACGTCCTGACTTTC.

The rearrangement links TRBV5-1 to TRBJ2-3; no clear D gene. The CDR3 loop spans 12 amino acids. Germline V CDR1 and CDR2: SGHRS, YFSETQ. V was pared by 3 bases and J by 4 bases, with 6 bases between. CDR3 sequence reads: CASSWGPDTQYF. CDR3 bases: TGCGCCAGCAGCTGGGGTCCAGATACGCAGTATTTT.

J is TRBJ2-2 and V is TRBV5-1; a possible D gene is TRBD1 (5 bases). The V end lost 4 bases, the J end lost 5 bases, and 12 bases lay between the germline ends. CDR1 is SGHRS and CDR2 is YFSETQ in the germline V gene. The CDR3 is 14 residues long. DNA of the CDR3: TGCGCCAGCAGCAACCGGACATCAACCGGGGAGCTGTTTTTT. It encodes CASSNRTSTGELFF.

This rearrangement joins TRBV27 to TRBJ2-5; 8 bases agree with TRBD1. CDR1 is MNHEY, CDR2 SMNVEV, per germline (reference sequence). CDR3 length equals 15 residues. Trimming at V came to 5 bases and at J to 3 bases, leaving 8 bases not matched to a gene. The CDR3: CASSPTGGWEETQYF. The CDR3 DNA reads as TGTGCCAGCAGTCCAACAGGGGGGTGGGAAGAGACCCAGTACTTC.

The CDR3 nucleotides are TGTGCCAGCAGCCAACCGAGGGCCTCGGGCGAGCAGTACTTC. Translating it yields CASSQPRASGEQYF. V is TRBV16 and J is TRBJ2-7; possible D gene TRBD2, 5 bases. CDR3 length equals 14 residues. The V gene lost 2 bases and the J gene lost 6 bases, with 14 bases spanning the gap. Germline CDR1 KGHSY, CDR2 FQNENV.

The chain is built from TRBV7-9 and TRBJ2-2, with 9 positions matching TRBD2. Trimming at V came to 3 bases and at J to 6 bases, leaving 5 bases not matched to a gene. The CDR3 has 15 residues. In germline, CDR1 is SEHNR, CDR2 FQNEAQ (reference sequence). The CDR3 protein is CASSLLAGLAGELFF. In DNA form, the CDR3 reads TGTGCCAGCAGCTTGCTAGCGGGACTTGCCGGGGAGCTGTTTTTT.

This clonotype was seen more than once but under ten times. CDR3 coding DNA: TGTGCCAGTAGCCTGATAGCGGGAGAAGAGACCCAGTACTTC. Its protein is CASSLIAGEETQYF. V and J are TRBV19 and TRBJ2-5, with TRBD2 matching over 9 bases. Trimming removed 6 bases from V and 3 bases from J; junction bases left unmatched: 5. CDR1 LNHDA and CDR2 SQIVND come from the germline V gene (reference sequence). This CDR3 comprises 14 residues. The full variable domain, with the rest looked up from reference TRBV19 and TRBJ2-5, is DGGITQSPKYLFRKEGQNVTLSCEQNLNHDAMYWYRQDPGQGLRLIYYSQIVNDFQKGDIAEGYSVSREKKESFPLTVTSAQKNPTAFYLCASSLIAGEETQYFGPGTRLLVL.

This clonotype has just a few counts. The rearrangement joins TRBV5-1 to TRBJ2-2, with D possibly being TRBD2 (5 bases). CDR1 is SGHRS, CDR2 YFSETQ, per germline. Trimming took 6 bases from V and 6 from J, leaving 9 bases between them. The CDR3 has 12 residues. CDR3 DNA sequence: TGCGCCAGCAAAAAGGGAGCCGGGGAGCTGTTTTTT. Its translation: CASKKGAGELFF. Variable domain in full (rest from reference TRBV5-1 and TRBJ2-2): KAGVTQTPRYLIKTRGQQVTLSCSPISGHRSVSWYQQTPGQGLQFLFEYFSETQRNKGNFPGRFSGRQFSNSRSEMNVSTLELGDSALYLCASKKGAGELFFGEGSRLTVL.

V is TRBV2 and J is TRBJ1-2, with TRBD1 as a possible D gene (6 bases). Germline loops: CDR1 SNHLY, CDR2 FYNNEI. The CDR3 is 14 amino acids. Trimming took 6 bases from V and 4 from J, leaving 15 bases between them. The CDR3 bases are TGTGCCAGCAGACCACGGACAGCTGGCTATGGCTACACCTTC. As protein: CASRPRTAGYGYTF. Using reference TRBV2 and TRBJ1-2 for the parts outside the CDR3, the full variable domain is EPEVTQTPSHQVTQMGQEVILRCVPISNHLYFYWYRQILGQKVEFLVSFYNNEISEKSEIFDDQFSVERPDGSNFTLKIRSTKLEDSAMYFCASRPRTAGYGYTFGSGTRLTVV.

The rearrangement uses TRBV11-3 and TRBJ2-3, with D possibly matching TRBD1 (5 bases). The germline V gene has CDR1 SGHNT and CDR2 YENEEA. The CDR3 runs 14 residues. Trimming cost V 4 bases and J 6 bases, with 14 bases left between them. DNA for the CDR3: TGTGCCAGCAGCTCCCGGACAACTACCGATACGCAGTATTTT. Amino acids: CASSSRTTTDTQYF.